The source of this T cell receptor (beta chain) is a study of cytomegalovirus exposure and HLA in healthy donors. This clone was found once. What it recognizes is unknown. CDR3 length: 17 residues. V lost 5 bases and J lost 3; bases outside the gene matches: 10. The V gene's germline CDR1 is PRHDT and CDR2 FYEKMQ (reference sequence). Study-wide results and caveats: Analyses of presence/absence relied on an assumption of roughly uniform sequencing depth across donors. The likely origin of a cluster of highly shared sequence variants was a sequencing artifact.

The study ran its PCR with 60 Vbeta and 13 Jbeta primers. The assay was immunoSEQ multiplex PCR, and TCRdb's table has in-frame clones only and misses some. The sample shows 160,000 or so clones, about 72% of them seen only once. V usage is TRBV13 and J usage is TRBJ2-2, with 9 bases identical to TRBD2. This receptor was identified in a man younger than 40 in good health and CMV-seropositive. The sample consisted of PBMCs. The CDR3 DNA reads as TGTGCCAGCAGCCTCCCCCAGCGGGGGGCCCACACCGGGGAGCTGTTTTTT. It is translated as CASSLPQRGAHTGELFF.